These 25 T cell receptor beta chains came from one sample sequenced in a study of human T cells and chemical hapten exposure. TCRdb used MiXCR to reprocess the RACE reads, holding one entry per CDR3 protein. This table holds some 330,000 distinct CDR3 sequences, approximately 5% found once. Time point indicated: pre-sensitization, week 0. Treatment reported: therapeutic diphenylcyclopropenone sensitization with weekly scalp DPC. The sample in question was whole blood, obtained in connection with sensitization to the hapten diphenylcyclopropenone (DPC). Receptor source: a young woman with alopecia areata. Some clones in this sample may be carry-over from other donors' samples.

The gene calls are TRBV6-2 or TRBV6-3 and TRBJ2-4; tentative D call: TRBD1 (6 bases). The CDR3 loop spans 17 amino acids. Per the germline V gene, CDR1 is MNHEY and CDR2 is SVGEGT. The germline V and J ends were trimmed by 7 bases and 0 bases, with 19 bases remaining between them. CDR3 nucleotide sequence: TGTGCCAGCACCTCCCAGGGGCCCGGGCCAGCCAAAAACATTCAGTACTTC. Amino acid sequence: CASTSQGPGPAKNIQYF.

This clonotype was seen only a few times. The gene calls are TRBV5-1 and TRBJ2-7, with D possibly matching TRBD2 (6 bases). This CDR3 comprises 15 residues. The V end was cut by 0 bases, the J end by 0 bases, with 10 bases between. CDR1 is SGHRS, CDR2 YFSETQ, per germline. CDR3 loop: CASSLVAGNSYEQYF. In nucleotides, the CDR3 is TGCGCCAGCAGCTTGGTGGCGGGGAACTCCTACGAGCAGTACTTC.

This chain links TRBV5-5 with TRBJ2-5; the D call may be TRBD1 or TRBD2 (5 bases each). Germline CDR1 reads SGHKS; CDR2 reads YYEKEE (reference sequence). This CDR3 contains 15 residues. Trimming removed 0 bases from V and 4 bases from J, with 13 bases in between. CDR3 bases: TGTGCCAGCAGCTTGGATATTACGGGGCGAGAGACCCAGTACTTC. It translates to CASSLDITGRETQYF.

V usage is TRBV2 and J usage is TRBJ2-2, with TRBD1 as a possible D gene (6 bases). Trimming stripped 4 bases from V and 7 bases from J, with 10 bases between. This CDR3 region has 13 residues. Germline V CDR1 and CDR2: SNHLY, FYNNEI. The DNA of the CDR3 is TGTGCCAGCAGTGCCAGGGGAAACGGGGAGCTGTTTTTT. This codes for CASSARGNGELFF.

The table lists this clonotype with many counts. The chain joins TRBV4-3 to TRBJ2-7; D gene uncertain. Trimming left V 0 bases short and J 3 bases short, with 12 bases between. The CDR3 is made up of 15 amino acids. CDR1 and CDR2 (germline): LGHNA, YSLEER. The CDR3 here is CASSQEFRPFYEQYF. CDR3 coding DNA: TGCGCCAGCAGCCAAGAATTTCGGCCGTTCTACGAGCAGTACTTC.

In its sample, this clonotype was seen a few times. The chain recombines TRBV7-2 with TRBJ1-6; no firm D call. V was trimmed by 0 bases and J by 9 bases, leaving 12 bases between them. The CDR3 is 15 amino acids. Germline V gene lookup returns CDR1 SGHTA and CDR2 FQGNSA. CDR3 protein: CASSLADGSFSPLHF. DNA of the CDR3: TGTGCCAGCAGCTTAGCGGACGGATCCTTTTCACCCCTCCACTTT.

The chain is built from TRBV7-2 and TRBJ1-1; 9 bases align to TRBD1. CDR1 SGHTA and CDR2 FQGNSA come from the germline V gene. This CDR3 has 14 amino acids. With V trimmed by 5 bases and J by 4 bases, 5 bases remained unmatched. The CDR3 sequence: CASSGGQGTTEAFF. The CDR3 coding sequence is TGTGCCAGCAGCGGCGGACAGGGGACCACTGAAGCTTTCTTT.

The rearrangement joins TRBV6-2 or TRBV6-3 to TRBJ1-1; tentatively, D is TRBD1 (6 bases). Trimming pared 7 bases from V and 11 bases from J, leaving 14 bases between. Germline V gives CDR1 MNHEY, CDR2 SVGEGT. This CDR3 contains 11 residues. The CDR3 DNA sequence: TGTGCCAGCAAGAGGGGGGGCTCGGCTTTCTTT. Its translation is CASKRGGSAFF.

This clonotype was counted ten times or more. The V and J genes are TRBV20-1 and TRBJ2-2, with D perhaps TRBD1 or TRBD2 (6 bases each). There are 13 residues in the CDR3. Germline V CDR1 and CDR2: DFQATT, SNEGSKA (reference sequence). V was trimmed by 7 bases and J by 1 base, leaving 10 bases between them. The CDR3 here is CSVRGGNTGELFF. The CDR3 DNA reads TGCAGTGTCAGGGGAGGGAACACCGGGGAGCTGTTTTTT.

This clonotype has only a few counts. The gene calls are TRBV27 and TRBJ2-1; 10 nucleotides line up with TRBD1. This CDR3 has 14 residues. Germline V gene data show CDR1 as MNHEY and CDR2 as SMNVEV (reference sequence). The ends lost 5 bases at V and 9 bases at J; junction bases unmatched: 7. The CDR3 sequence is CASSPGTGVREQFF. For the CDR3, the DNA is TGTGCCAGCAGTCCCGGGACAGGGGTCCGTGAGCAGTTCTTC.

This clonotype was seen many times. The chain is built from TRBV7-9 and TRBJ1-3, with D maybe TRBD1 (5 bases). The germline gives CDR1 SEHNR, CDR2 FQNEAQ (reference sequence). The CDR3 totals 15 residues. The V end lost 4 bases, the J end lost 4 bases, and 14 bases lay between the germline ends. The CDR3 DNA sequence: TGTGCCAGCAGCTCACTCCCCAAGGGGGGAAACACCATATATTTT. This translates into CASSSLPKGGNTIYF.

This clonotype came up a few times. In DNA, the CDR3 is TGCAGTGCTAGAGATCTCGCTTCGACGGGGCAGTACTTC. This codes for CSARDLASTGQYF. The gene calls are TRBV20-1 and TRBJ2-7; D gene ambiguous. Trimming took 0 bases from V and 9 from J, leaving 15 bases between them. The CDR3 contains 13 residues. The germline V gene encodes CDR1 DFQATT and CDR2 SNEGSKA (reference sequence).

This clonotype has ten or more counts. The chain employs TRBV18 and TRBJ2-7; the D gene is possibly TRBD2 (6 bases). Trimming pared 3 bases from V and 3 bases from J, leaving 15 bases between. The CDR3 covers 15 residues. CDR1 is KGHSH, CDR2 LQKENI, per germline. The CDR3 DNA is TGTGCCAGCTCACCTGCCGGGGGTCCCCTCTACGAGCAGTACTTC. Amino acids: CASSPAGGPLYEQYF.

This clonotype was observed a handful of times. The J gene is TRBJ1-6, the V gene TRBV27, with D hard to call. Germline V gives CDR1 MNHEY, CDR2 SMNVEV (reference sequence). The CDR3 runs to 13 residues. The germline V and J ends were trimmed by 4 bases and 2 bases, with 3 bases remaining between them. The CDR3 region has the DNA TGTGCCAGCAGTTCCGCCTATAATTCACCCCTCCACTTT. Translating it yields CASSSAYNSPLHF.

The genes are TRBV24-1 and TRBJ2-1; D is unclear. Germline lookup yields CDR1 KGHDR and CDR2 SFDVKD. V was shortened by 3 bases and J by 5 bases, with 16 bases between the two germline ends. There are 16 residues in the CDR3. CDR3: CATSDPLGQLHNEQFF. The CDR3 DNA is TGTGCCACCAGTGATCCACTCGGTCAACTACACAATGAGCAGTTCTTC.

The gene calls are TRBV12-3 or TRBV12-4 and TRBJ1-2; D call uncertain. The CDR3 has 13 residues. The V and J ends lost 6 bases and 2 bases respectively, with 10 bases between them. The DNA for the CDR3 is TGTGCCAGCAGCCCGGAGCTAAACTATGGCTACACCTTC. It encodes CASSPELNYGYTF.

This sequence joins TRBV6-1 and TRBJ2-3; no clear D. This CDR3 region has 13 residues. V was cut by 6 bases and J by 4 bases, with 11 bases left in between. Germline V gene data show CDR1 as MNHNS and CDR2 as SASEGT. CDR3 amino acids: CASSGLEPDTQYF. CDR3 coding DNA: TGTGCCAGCAGCGGGCTAGAACCAGATACGCAGTATTTT.

This clonotype showed up just a few times. The rearrangement joins TRBV6-6 to TRBJ1-2; a weak D match, TRBD1 (5 bases). The V end lost 4 bases, the J end lost 0 bases, and 21 bases lay between the germline ends. From germline, CDR1 is MNHNY and CDR2 SVGAGI (reference sequence). This CDR3 is 18 amino acids long. CDR3 amino acids: CASSSPGQGDWANYGYTF. Here the CDR3 DNA reads TGTGCCAGCAGTTCCCCGGGCCAGGGAGATTGGGCTAACTATGGCTACACCTTC.

This clonotype was recorded many times. The V gene is TRBV20-1, the J gene TRBJ1-6; D remains ambiguous. This CDR3 is built from 14 residues. Trimming pared 7 bases from V and 1 base from J, leaving 11 bases between. The germline V gene encodes CDR1 DFQATT and CDR2 SNEGSKA (reference sequence). The CDR3 is CSVRSPSYNSPLHF. For the CDR3, the DNA is TGCAGTGTACGGAGCCCTTCCTATAATTCACCCCTCCACTTT.

This clonotype has a handful of counts. This sequence joins TRBV18 and TRBJ2-4; D remains unclear. Deletions cut 3 bases from V and 3 bases from J, with 12 bases between. Germline V CDR1 and CDR2: KGHSH, LQKENI. This CDR3 is built from 15 residues. CDR3 protein: CASSPHPDSKNIQYF. CDR3 coding DNA: TGTGCCAGCTCACCCCACCCAGATAGCAAAAACATTCAGTACTTC.

The sample holds many counts of this clonotype. CDR3 residues: CASSTSRDYGYTF. CDR3 nucleotide sequence: TGTGCCAGCAGTACTTCCAGGGACTATGGCTACACCTTC. The V gene is TRBV2, the J gene TRBJ1-2; D might be TRBD1 (5 bases). This CDR3 has 13 amino acids. Germline assignment: CDR1 SNHLY and CDR2 FYNNEI. V lost 5 bases, J lost 3 bases, and 10 bases lay in between.

This clonotype was recorded many times. This sequence joins TRBV7-2 and TRBJ2-5; tentatively, D is TRBD1 (5 bases). The germline CDR1 and CDR2 sequences are SGHTA and FQGNSA. V gave up 3 bases and J gave up 2 bases, with 10 bases separating them. CDR3 length: 14 residues. CDR3 coding DNA: TGTGCCAGCAGCTTGTCGACAGCTCAAGAGACCCAGTACTTC. This encodes CASSLSTAQETQYF.

This clonotype was seen ten or more times. This rearrangement joins TRBV3-1 to TRBJ2-3; D not resolved. The CDR3 covers 17 residues. The germline CDR1 and CDR2 sequences are LGHDT and YNNKEL (reference sequence). V was clipped by 1 base and J by 2 bases, with 16 bases between them. The CDR3 DNA reads TGTGCCAGCAGCCAAGGTTGGGATAGCCTCTACACAGATACGCAGTATTTT. Amino acid sequence: CASSQGWDSLYTDTQYF.

This clonotype was counted a few times. The CDR3, as DNA: TGCAGTGCTAGAGTGCCGGGAAACATTCAGTACTTC. This encodes CSARVPGNIQYF. The genes are TRBV20-1 and TRBJ2-4, with D unclear. V lost 1 base and J 6 bases, leaving 7 bases between the germline ends. CDR3 length: 12 residues. Germline values: CDR1 DFQATT, CDR2 SNEGSKA (reference sequence).

The chain has TRBV27 and TRBJ2-2, with D possibly being TRBD2 (5 bases). V was shortened by 1 base and J by 3 bases, with 9 bases between the two germline ends. The CDR3 is 15 residues long. Germline assignment: CDR1 MNHEY and CDR2 SMNVEV (reference sequence). The CDR3 DNA sequence: TGTGCCAGCAGTTTATTCGGGGAGCACACCGGGGAGCTGTTTTTT. It yields the protein CASSLFGEHTGELFF.